This is a list of T cell receptor beta chains from one sample in a study of T cell responses to AZD1222 COVID-19 vaccine. TCRdb's copy holds only in-frame clones and misses some; the assay was immunoSEQ multiplex PCR. The sample records 150,000 or so clones, about nine tenths being singletons. Specimen: peripheral blood, collected 28 days after the second AZD1222 dose. These receptors all come from an adult who received the AZD1222 COVID-19 vaccine. Both conserved end residues are part of each CDR3. A D gene is named only where the DNA matches it firmly. For some rows the clone size is stated as once, few or many, or as a class when expanded; others skip it.

J | V | D | size | DNA | CDR3
TRBJ2-7 | TRBV4-3 | NA | NA | TGCGCCAGCAGCCAAGTTTTAGGGATCTCCTACGAGCAGTACTTC | CASSQVLGISYEQYF
TRBJ2-3 | TRBV6-4 | TRBD2 | few | TGTGCCAGCAGTTCCGCGGGAGGGCCGGAGGGCCAGTCAGATACGCAGTATTTT | CASSSAGGPEGQSDTQYF
TRBJ2-1 | TRBV27 | NA | NA | TGTGCCAGCAGTTCATCCGGGAGCTCCTACAATGAGCAGTTCTTC | CASSSSGSSYNEQFF
TRBJ2-7 | TRBV5-1 | TRBD1 | NA | TGCGCCAGCACGGGACAGGGCTACGAGCAGTACTTC | CASTGQGYEQYF
TRBJ1-4 | TRBV5-6 | NA | NA | TGTGCCAGCAGCCTACAGAATAATGAAAAACTGTTTTTT | CASSLQNNEKLFF
TRBJ2-4 | TRBV6-1 | NA | NA | TGTGCCAGCCGAGCCCCCGGAGCCAAAAACATTCAGTACTTC | CASRAPGAKNIQYF
TRBJ2-1 | TRBV19 | TRBD2 | NA | TGTGCCAGTAGTATAGATTTTAGGGGCCCTAGCGGAAATGAGCAGTTCTTC | CASSIDFRGPSGNEQFF
TRBJ2-2 | TRBV6-4 | NA | NA | TGTGCCAGCAGTGGGCCAGGAGCCGGGGAGCTGTTTTTT | CASSGPGAGELFF
TRBJ1-5 | TRBV24-1 | NA | NA | TGTGCCACCAGTGACCCTTATAGCAATCAGCCCCAGCATTTT | CATSDPYSNQPQHF
TRBJ2-6 | TRBV9 | NA | NA | TGTGCCAGCAGCGTTTCGCCGAGCTCTGGGGCCAACGTCCTGACTTTC | CASSVSPSSGANVLTF
TRBJ2-7 | TRBV7-9 | NA | NA | TGTGCCAGCAGCTTAGGGGGACTCCGCTACGAGCAGTACTTC | CASSLGGLRYEQYF
TRBJ2-1 | TRBV27 | NA | NA | TGTGCCAGCAGTTTCAAAGGAACGGGGCCCGAACTCTCAGGGTCCTACAATGAGCAGTTCTTC | CASSFKGTGPELSGSYNEQFF
TRBJ1-1 | TRBV5-1 | TRBD1 | NA | TGCGCCAGCAGCAGGGGACAGGGGGCCGGGATGGAGACTGAAGCTTTCTTT | CASSRGQGAGMETEAFF
TRBJ2-1 | TRBV7-2 | TRBD2 | NA | TGTGCCAGCAGCTTCACTAGCGGGATATACAATGAGCAGTTCTTC | CASSFTSGIYNEQFF
TRBJ1-6 | TRBV5-8 | NA | NA | TGTGCCAGCAGTTCACAGGTAAGCTCCTATAATTCACCCCTCCACTTT | CASSSQVSSYNSPLHF
TRBJ2-1 | TRBV28 | TRBD2 | NA | TGTGCCAGCAGTTTTGGCGGGAGTGAAGTATTGTACAATGAGCAGTTCTTC | CASSFGGSEVLYNEQFF
TRBJ1-3 | TRBV5-1 | NA | NA | TGCGCCAGCAGCTTGGAGTTCTCCGGAAGCTCTGGAAACACCATATATTTT | CASSLEFSGSSGNTIYF
TRBJ1-1 | TRBV28 | NA | NA | TGTGCCAGCAGTTCCATGGGGGCCGAAGCTTTCTTT | CASSSMGAEAFF
TRBJ2-1 | TRBV7-8 | NA | few | TGTGCCAGCAGTCGAATGGCAGGGGTCAATGAGCAGTTCTTC | CASSRMAGVNEQFF
TRBJ2-3 | TRBV21-1 | NA | NA | TGTGCCAGCAGGGGACTAGCTCAGAGCACAGATACGCAGTATTTT | CASRGLAQSTDTQYF
TRBJ1-1 | TRBV5-4 | NA | NA | TGTGCCAGCAGCCTCTATCTTGGGGGCACTGAAGCTTTCTTT | CASSLYLGGTEAFF